This T cell receptor beta chain was sequenced during a study of glioma-infiltrating T cells. The iRepertoire nested amplicon-rescue multiplex PCR amplified TCR alpha and beta CDR3s from RNA. TCRdb itself ran the multiplex PCR reads through MiXCR, one entry per CDR3 protein. Of around 130,000 distinct CDR3 sequences listed, around 25% are singletons. V was pared by 3 bases and J by 2 bases, with 9 bases of the junction left unmatched. The germline V gene encodes CDR1 LGHDT and CDR2 YNNKEL (reference sequence). The CDR3 is made up of 16 amino acids. The receptor was isolated from a human donor with low-grade glioma or glioblastoma, undergoing nonglioma brain surgery, or in good health (not recorded which). Sequencing was done on a sample of glioma tissue, nonneoplastic brain tissue, or PBMCs (not recorded which). The chain links TRBV3-1 to TRBJ2-5; TRBD1 matches 7 bases. Here the CDR3 DNA reads TGTGCCAGCAGCCACCCCCGACAGGGCCGACAAGAGACCCAGTACTTC. Amino acid sequence: CASSHPRQGRQETQYF.